This T cell receptor beta chain was captured in a study of T cells in Graves' hyperthyroidism and ophthalmopathy. Overall study: It was at initial diagnosis, before any treatment, that peripheral blood was collected. Whole-study findings and limits: Prediction of ophthalmopathy progression came a median roughly 6.6 months pre-onset.

This clonotype occurred many times. Its antigen is unknown. Germline is not matched at one junction end, which may reflect a read error. Diagnosing involved the use of clinical symptoms, serum thyroxine and TRAb, thyroid ultrasound and orbital computed tomography. Amplified TCR beta CDR3 regions derived from RNA transcripts. The HTBI primer set served for first-round RT-PCR of the TCR CDR3. TCRdb ran MiXCR on the multiplex PCR reads and lists one entry per CDR3 protein. The profile covers 550,000 to 650,000 distinct CDR3 sequences, with around 14% appearing a single time and 5.5% to 7.5% taken by the ten largest. The source is a woman aged 25-40 years with Graves' hyperthyroidism that later progressed to Graves' ophthalmopathy. The sample was blood.

The CDR3 sequence is CSAPDQASNKQFF. The CDR3 nucleotides are TGCAGTGCACCCGACCAAGCGAGCAATAAGCAGTTCTTC. The chain links TRBV20-1 to TRBJ2-1; no firm D call. The CDR3 totals 13 residues. In germline, CDR1 is DFQATT, CDR2 SNEGSKA (reference sequence).